The 3 T cell receptor beta chains given below trace back to one sample, sequenced in a study of blood T cell repertoires in COVID-19. The method was immunoSEQ multiplex PCR; TCRdb's version includes in-frame clones alone and lacks a portion of them. Of about 270,000 clones listed, 88% are singletons. The specimen sequenced was peripheral blood. Every receptor here comes from a man in his sixties who had recovered from COVID-19.

The rearrangement uses TRBV13 and TRBJ1-4; D uncertain. The CDR3 is made up of 14 amino acids. The V gene lost 5 bases and the J gene lost 8 bases, with 15 bases spanning the gap. Germline-derived CDR1 and CDR2 are PRHDT and FYEKMQ (reference sequence). CDR3 bases: TGTGCCAGCAGCACTTCGGGGTCGGGCGAAAAACTGTTTTTT. Translation gives CASSTSGSGEKLFF. Looking up the rest from reference TRBV13 and TRBJ1-4 gives the full variable domain: AAGVIQSPRHLIKEKRETATLKCYPIPRHDTVYWYQQGPGQDPQFLISFYEKMQSDKGSIPDRFSAQQFSDYHSELNMSSLELGDSALYFCASSTSGSGEKLFFGSGTQLSVL.

The gene calls are TRBV18 and TRBJ2-1; 9 bases are a match to TRBD2. The germline CDR1 and CDR2 sequences are KGHSH and LQKENI. V shed 3 bases and J 1 base; nucleotides not matched to a gene: 7. This CDR3 spans 17 amino acids. In DNA, the CDR3 is TGTGCCAGCTCACCTATATTAGCGGGGGCGTCCTACAATGAGCAGTTCTTC. This encodes CASSPILAGASYNEQFF.

This clone was seen more than once but under ten times. The gene calls are TRBV18 and TRBJ1-2; 10 bases are shared with TRBD1. Germline trimming cut 2 bases from V and 0 bases from J; bases unmatched to any gene: 6. Germline V CDR1 and CDR2: KGHSH, LQKENI. There are 17 residues in the CDR3. In DNA form, the CDR3 reads TGTGCCAGCTCACCAAGGGGACAGGGGACCGCTAACTATGGCTACACCTTC. Its translation is CASSPRGQGTANYGYTF.